Listed below are T cell receptor beta chains from one sample, sequenced in a study of cytomegalovirus exposure and HLA in healthy donors. Method: immunoSEQ multiplex PCR; TCRdb's copy keeps in-frame clones and lacks some. The sample carries about 160,000 clones, around 85% recorded once. Sequenced: PBMCs. The receptor set was obtained from a woman under 40 in good health and CMV-seronegative. Both conserved end residues are part of each CDR3. Fields, in order: V gene, clone size, J gene, D gene, CDR3 protein, CDR3 DNA. A D gene is named only where the DNA matches it firmly. Some rows have no size entry. The others give once, few or many, or a class for an expanded clone.

v_gene: TRBV29-1
abundance: -
j_gene: TRBJ2-1
d_gene: -
CDR3aa: CSVAPDNEQFF
CDR3nt: TGCAGCGTTGCCCCTGACAATGAGCAGTTCTTC

v_gene: TRBV9
abundance: -
j_gene: TRBJ2-7
d_gene: -
CDR3aa: CASGGSSYEQYF
CDR3nt: TGTGCCAGCGGGGGTAGCTCCTACGAGCAGTACTTC

v_gene: TRBV27
abundance: -
j_gene: TRBJ2-7
d_gene: TRBD2
CDR3aa: CASSLGPPVAGGSYEQYF
CDR3nt: TGTGCCAGCAGTTTAGGGCCCCCCGTCGCGGGAGGGTCCTACGAGCAGTACTTC

v_gene: TRBV15
abundance: many
j_gene: TRBJ2-6
d_gene: -
CDR3aa: CATSRDNSGANVLTF
CDR3nt: TGTGCCACCAGCAGAGACAACTCTGGGGCCAACGTCCTGACTTTC

v_gene: TRBV13
abundance: -
j_gene: TRBJ1-3
d_gene: -
CDR3aa: CASSPARSGNTIYF
CDR3nt: TGTGCCAGCAGCCCGGCGAGGTCTGGAAACACCATATATTTT

v_gene: TRBV4-3
abundance: -
j_gene: TRBJ2-5
d_gene: TRBD2
CDR3aa: CASSPGLAENPYGTQYF
CDR3nt: TGCGCCAGCAGCCCGGGACTAGCGGAGAACCCTTACGGGACCCAGTACTTC

v_gene: TRBV5-4
abundance: -
j_gene: TRBJ2-2
d_gene: TRBD2
CDR3aa: CASSLGGASGSAGELFF
CDR3nt: TGTGCCAGCAGCTTGGGGGGGGCCAGCGGGAGTGCCGGGGAGCTGTTTTTT

v_gene: TRBV5-1
abundance: -
j_gene: TRBJ2-6
d_gene: -
CDR3aa: CASGASGTYSGANVLTF
CDR3nt: TGCGCCAGTGGAGCGTCAGGGACTTACTCTGGGGCCAACGTCCTGACTTTC

v_gene: TRBV9
abundance: -
j_gene: TRBJ2-2
d_gene: -
CDR3aa: CASSVGVRVIANTGELFF
CDR3nt: TGTGCCAGCAGCGTAGGGGTCAGGGTGATCGCGAACACCGGGGAGCTGTTTTTT

v_gene: TRBV10-1
abundance: few
j_gene: TRBJ2-7
d_gene: -
CDR3aa: CASILTNYEQYF
CDR3nt: TGCGCCAGCATCCTTACCAACTACGAGCAGTACTTC

v_gene: TRBV7-9
abundance: -
j_gene: TRBJ2-1
d_gene: TRBD1
CDR3aa: CASRPHRGDLNEQFF
CDR3nt: TGTGCCAGCAGACCCCACAGGGGGGACCTTAATGAGCAGTTCTTC

v_gene: TRBV5-6
abundance: -
j_gene: TRBJ1-2
d_gene: -
CDR3aa: CASSLNSYGYTF
CDR3nt: TGTGCCAGCAGCTTGAATAGCTATGGCTACACCTTC

v_gene: TRBV15
abundance: -
j_gene: TRBJ2-3
d_gene: -
CDR3aa: CATSSGEVETDTQYF
CDR3nt: TGTGCCACCAGCAGTGGAGAGGTTGAAACAGATACGCAGTATTTT

v_gene: TRBV27
abundance: -
j_gene: TRBJ1-5
d_gene: -
CDR3aa: CASRSESNQPQHF
CDR3nt: TGTGCCAGCAGGTCAGAAAGCAATCAGCCCCAGCATTTT

v_gene: TRBV28
abundance: -
j_gene: TRBJ2-3
d_gene: TRBD2
CDR3aa: CASSLLAGLTDTQYF
CDR3nt: TGTGCCAGCAGTTTATTAGCGGGGCTGACAGATACGCAGTATTTT